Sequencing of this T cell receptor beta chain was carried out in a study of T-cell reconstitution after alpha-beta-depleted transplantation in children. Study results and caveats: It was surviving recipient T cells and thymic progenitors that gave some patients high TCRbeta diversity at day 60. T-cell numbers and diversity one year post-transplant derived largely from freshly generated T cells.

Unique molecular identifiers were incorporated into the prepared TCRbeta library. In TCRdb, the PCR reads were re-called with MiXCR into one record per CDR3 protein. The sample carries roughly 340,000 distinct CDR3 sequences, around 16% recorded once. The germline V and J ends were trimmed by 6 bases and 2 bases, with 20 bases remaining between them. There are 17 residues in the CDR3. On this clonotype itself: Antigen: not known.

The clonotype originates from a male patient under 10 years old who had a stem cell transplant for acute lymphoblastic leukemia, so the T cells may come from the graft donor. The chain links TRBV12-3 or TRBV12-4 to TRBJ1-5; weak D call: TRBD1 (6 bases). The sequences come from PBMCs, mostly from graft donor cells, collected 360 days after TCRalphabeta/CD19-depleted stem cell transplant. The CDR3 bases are TGTGCCAGCAGCACACTAGGGGGGCAGGGTCGCAATCAGCCCCAGCATTTT. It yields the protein CASSTLGGQGRNQPQHF.